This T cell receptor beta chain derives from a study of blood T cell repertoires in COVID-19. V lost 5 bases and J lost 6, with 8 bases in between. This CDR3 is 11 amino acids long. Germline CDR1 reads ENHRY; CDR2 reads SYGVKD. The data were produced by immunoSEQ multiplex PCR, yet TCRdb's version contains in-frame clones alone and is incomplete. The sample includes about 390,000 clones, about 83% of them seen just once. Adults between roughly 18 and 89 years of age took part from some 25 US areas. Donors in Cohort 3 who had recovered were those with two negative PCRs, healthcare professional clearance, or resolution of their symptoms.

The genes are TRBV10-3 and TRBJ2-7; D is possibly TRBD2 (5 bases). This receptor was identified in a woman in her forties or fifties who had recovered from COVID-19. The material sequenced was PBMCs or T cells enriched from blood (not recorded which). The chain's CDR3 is CAISNRGEQYF. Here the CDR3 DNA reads TGTGCCATCAGTAATCGGGGCGAGCAGTACTTC.